The entry below describes one T cell receptor (beta chain). Its recognized antigen is unknown. Nothing much larger sits one base from this clone, and base qualities are not available. To demonstrate the VDJtools post-analysis software, the study profiled TCR beta repertoires from the peripheral blood of 10 to 15 young patients with multiple sclerosis. The multiple sclerosis patients were children and adolescents between 6 and 15 years of age. The sample originates from a study of post-analysis software for immune sequencing data (dated by TCRdb to between 2015 and 2017). Some background on the complete study: Relapsing-remitting, secondary progressive and progressive-relapsing multiple sclerosis were recorded as disease courses, and subtype annotation was lacking for some patients. Patient repertoires were compared against 11 previously published healthy control repertoires from donors aged 6 to 25 years. A subset of samples was prepared in parallel using single-end sample barcoding, then pooled and co-amplified after Illumina adapter ligation. Results the study describes overall, beyond this receptor: Normalized Chao1 diversity was significantly lower in multiple sclerosis patients than controls, suggesting substantial peripheral T-cell clonal expansion. Patients showed significantly higher frequencies than controls for about five TRBV segments, among them TRBV5-6, TRBV5-1 and TRBV20-1. Direct clustering with F measure revealed strong co-clustering of samples prepared in the same batch, which led to a batch-effect correction. The control group was slightly older than the multiple sclerosis patient group.

Cut back by 1 base and 3 bases, the V and J ends lie 6 bases apart. Counted from cysteine to phenylalanine, this CDR3 has 13 amino acids. Solely the CDR3 DNA is kept, with 39 bases framed from the first base. From the germline V gene, CDR1 is MDHEN and CDR2 is SYDVKM. Library creation used PCR. The sample was run on an Illumina HiSeq 2500. To reduce PCR and sequencing biases, unique molecular identifiers were incorporated into the TCR beta cDNA libraries. Every 1 to 10 million input T cells yielded approximately 500,000 cDNA molecules, meaning each molecule approximated one T cell. The patient libraries were prepared and sequenced with the same protocol used for the earlier healthy control dataset. Samples belonging to the same batch were prepared together, multiplexed and sequenced on a shared HiSeq lane. The study's processing was this. MIGEC handled the raw barcoded reads, throwing out single-read molecular identifier groups before consensus assembly and CDR3 extraction. Clonotype tables were post-analysed with VDJtools, and diversity was normalized by down-sampling all datasets to the smallest sample size. In repertoire overlap clustering, CDR3 amino acid sequences, but not nucleotide sequences, were matched to correct batch-related cross-sample contamination. TCRdb cleaned the public reads at Q25 with fastp, built clones with MiXCR and kept in-frame beta chains. Each entry is one CDR3 protein sequence, shown with its most common DNA and genes. The V and J calls here are based on TCRdb, not the publication. The sample table records about 770,000 distinct CDR3 sequences; about 43% of these occur just once. The ten largest account for 4.9% of the sample.

Sequenced material: blood. In this chain, TRBV28 is recombined with TRBJ1-1, with the D gene not clear enough to name. The clonotype originates from a girl between 10 and 17 years old with multiple sclerosis. The CDR3 is CASSLSWDTEAFF. The nucleotides are TGTGCCAGCAGTTTATCTTGGGACACTGAAGCTTTCTTT.